This is a list of T cell receptor beta chains from one sample in a study of regulatory T cells in long-lasting Graves disease. TCRdb reprocessed the multiplex PCR reads via MiXCR and lists one record per CDR3 protein. The top ten hold about a fifth of the sample, which has some 370,000 distinct CDR3 sequences, around 20% seen once. The sequencing used peripheral blood mononuclear cells (PBMCs), collected when the disease was refractory, from a patient treated with antithyroid drugs. The receptors were sampled from a female donor with Graves disease. The CDR3 runs from the conserved cysteine through the conserved F or W. The order of the fields is D gene, J gene, clone size, V gene, CDR3 DNA, CDR3 protein. The D gene is left open where the match is weak. Expanded clones are given a class, and other clones once, few, many or no size at all.

d_call: TRBD1; j_call: TRBJ2-7; clone_size: few; v_call: TRBV20-1; cdr3_nt: TGCAGTGCCGACGACAGGGGATTCCACGAGCAGTACTTC; cdr3_aa: CSADDRGFHEQYF
d_call: NA; j_call: TRBJ2-5; clone_size: NA; v_call: TRBV12-3/TRBV12-4; cdr3_nt: TGTGCCAGCTCATCGGCGGGACCCCAAGAGACCCAGTACTTC; cdr3_aa: CASSSAGPQETQYF
d_call: NA; j_call: TRBJ1-3; clone_size: many; v_call: TRBV2; cdr3_nt: TGTGCCAGCACCCAGGACTCTGGAAACACCATATATTTT; cdr3_aa: CASTQDSGNTIYF
d_call: NA; j_call: TRBJ1-1; clone_size: many; v_call: TRBV6-1; cdr3_nt: TGTGCCAGCAACGCGAACGGCTACATGAACACTGAAGCTTTCTTT; cdr3_aa: CASNANGYMNTEAFF
d_call: NA; j_call: TRBJ1-1; clone_size: many; v_call: TRBV3-1; cdr3_nt: TGTGCCAGCAGCCAAGAAACGATGAACACTGAAGCTTTCTTT; cdr3_aa: CASSQETMNTEAFF
d_call: NA; j_call: TRBJ1-5; clone_size: many; v_call: TRBV12-3/TRBV12-4; cdr3_nt: TGTGCCAGTAGTTTAGGTGTGGGCAATCAGCCCCAGCATTTT; cdr3_aa: CASSLGVGNQPQHF
d_call: NA; j_call: TRBJ2-5; clone_size: many; v_call: TRBV2; cdr3_nt: TGTGCCAGCAGTGACGGGCTGGGGCGGGAGACCCAGTACTTC; cdr3_aa: CASSDGLGRETQYF
d_call: NA; j_call: TRBJ2-7; clone_size: many; v_call: TRBV28; cdr3_nt: TGTGCCAGCAGTTTTAACCGCTACGAGCAGTACTTC; cdr3_aa: CASSFNRYEQYF
d_call: NA; j_call: TRBJ2-2; clone_size: few; v_call: TRBV6-5; cdr3_nt: TGTGCCAGCAGTTATTCTGGGGCAGGGAGGCTGTTTTTT; cdr3_aa: CASSYSGAGRLFF
d_call: NA; j_call: TRBJ2-2; clone_size: once; v_call: TRBV11-2; cdr3_nt: TGTGCCAGCAGCTTAGACCCTCCGAACACCGGGGAGCTGTTTTTT; cdr3_aa: CASSLDPPNTGELFF
d_call: NA; j_call: TRBJ1-6; clone_size: once; v_call: TRBV20-1; cdr3_nt: TGCAGTGCTAGAGACCCCGGGACACAAGGGGGGTATAATTCACCCCTCCACTTT; cdr3_aa: CSARDPGTQGGYNSPLHF
d_call: TRBD1; j_call: TRBJ2-2; clone_size: NA; v_call: TRBV2; cdr3_nt: TGTGCCAGCAGTTTGGGACAGGGCTATAGAGGGGTCACCGGGGAGCCGTTTTTT; cdr3_aa: CASSLGQGYRGVTGEPFF
d_call: TRBD2; j_call: TRBJ2-5; clone_size: NA; v_call: TRBV7-2; cdr3_nt: TGTGCCAGCAGCCAGGGACTAGCGGGTATACAAGAGACCCAGTACTTC; cdr3_aa: CASSQGLAGIQETQYF
d_call: NA; j_call: TRBJ2-2; clone_size: NA; v_call: TRBV7-2; cdr3_nt: TGTGCCAGCAGCAAAACCGGGACCGCGGGCACCGGGGAGCTGTTTTTT; cdr3_aa: CASSKTGTAGTGELFF
d_call: NA; j_call: TRBJ2-1; clone_size: NA; v_call: TRBV28; cdr3_nt: TGTGCCAGCAGTTTAGTGCAGATGGACAATGAGCAGTTCTTC; cdr3_aa: CASSLVQMDNEQFF
d_call: NA; j_call: TRBJ2-7; clone_size: few; v_call: TRBV19; cdr3_nt: TGTGCCAGTAGTATATGGGGATCGAACGAGCAGTACTTC; cdr3_aa: CASSIWGSNEQYF
d_call: NA; j_call: TRBJ2-7; clone_size: many; v_call: TRBV29-1; cdr3_nt: TGCAGCGTTGAGACGGACCCAACCTACGAGCAGTACTTC; cdr3_aa: CSVETDPTYEQYF
d_call: NA; j_call: TRBJ2-7; clone_size: many; v_call: TRBV12-3/TRBV12-4; cdr3_nt: TGTGCCAGCAGTTATGGACAATACGAGCAGTACTTC; cdr3_aa: CASSYGQYEQYF
d_call: NA; j_call: TRBJ1-6; clone_size: many; v_call: TRBV30; cdr3_nt: TGTGCCTGGAGCCTGACCCGGAGAGGATCACCCCTCCACTTT; cdr3_aa: CAWSLTRRGSPLHF
d_call: NA; j_call: TRBJ2-7; clone_size: NA; v_call: TRBV4-3; cdr3_nt: TGCGCCAGCAGTCGAAGGGCGGGGTACGAGCAGTACTTC; cdr3_aa: CASSRRAGYEQYF
d_call: NA; j_call: TRBJ1-6; clone_size: NA; v_call: TRBV30; cdr3_nt: TGTGCCTGGAGGGCCGAGAATAATTCACCCCTCCACTTT; cdr3_aa: CAWRAENNSPLHF
d_call: NA; j_call: TRBJ1-2; clone_size: many; v_call: TRBV2; cdr3_nt: TGTGCCAGCACGGGGCCCGGCTACACCTTC; cdr3_aa: CASTGPGYTF
d_call: NA; j_call: TRBJ1-2; clone_size: many; v_call: TRBV6-5; cdr3_nt: TGTGCCAGCAGTTACTCGAATATAGGGGCCATCAACTATGGCTACACCTTC; cdr3_aa: CASSYSNIGAINYGYTF
d_call: NA; j_call: TRBJ2-4; clone_size: few; v_call: TRBV6-2/TRBV6-3; cdr3_nt: TGTGCCAGCAGTTCGGCCAAAAACATTCAGTACTTC; cdr3_aa: CASSSAKNIQYF
d_call: NA; j_call: TRBJ2-7; clone_size: NA; v_call: TRBV10-3; cdr3_nt: TGTGCCATCAGCTCCCTTACATACGAGCAGTACTTC; cdr3_aa: CAISSLTYEQYF
d_call: NA; j_call: TRBJ2-7; clone_size: NA; v_call: TRBV20-1; cdr3_nt: TGCAGTGCTAGAGATATTGCCTACGAGCAGTACTTC; cdr3_aa: CSARDIAYEQYF
d_call: NA; j_call: TRBJ2-7; clone_size: NA; v_call: TRBV11-2; cdr3_nt: TGTGCCAGCAGCTTAGCCCGGCCCTCCTACGAGCAGTACTTC; cdr3_aa: CASSLARPSYEQYF
d_call: NA; j_call: TRBJ2-7; clone_size: many; v_call: TRBV12-3/TRBV12-4; cdr3_nt: TGTGCCAGCACCTGGAGGGCCTACGAGCAGTACTTC; cdr3_aa: CASTWRAYEQYF
d_call: NA; j_call: TRBJ1-1; clone_size: NA; v_call: TRBV7-3; cdr3_nt: TGTGCCAGCAGCTTAGAGATAGGAGGGAACACTGAAGCTTTCTTT; cdr3_aa: CASSLEIGGNTEAFF
d_call: NA; j_call: TRBJ1-1; clone_size: NA; v_call: TRBV20-1; cdr3_nt: TGCAGTGCTAGAGATGGGAGGTTGTCATATGAAGCTTTCTTT; cdr3_aa: CSARDGRLSYEAFF
d_call: TRBD2; j_call: TRBJ2-7; clone_size: many; v_call: TRBV28; cdr3_nt: TGTGCCAGCACCCTAGGGCGTTTGGGAGGGATAATCTACGAGCAGTACTTC; cdr3_aa: CASTLGRLGGIIYEQYF
d_call: TRBD2; j_call: TRBJ2-5; clone_size: many; v_call: TRBV20-1; cdr3_nt: TGCAGTGCACTGACTAGCGGGTGGGAGACCCAGTACTTC; cdr3_aa: CSALTSGWETQYF
d_call: TRBD2; j_call: TRBJ2-3; clone_size: few; v_call: TRBV11-2; cdr3_nt: TGTGCCAGCAGCCCGGGACTAGCGACGGATACGCAGTATTTT; cdr3_aa: CASSPGLATDTQYF
d_call: TRBD1; j_call: TRBJ2-2; clone_size: NA; v_call: TRBV3-1; cdr3_nt: TGTGCCAGCAGCCAGTGGACAGGGGCGATACATTTCGGCGGGGAGCTGTTTTTT; cdr3_aa: CASSQWTGAIHFGGELFF
d_call: NA; j_call: TRBJ2-2; clone_size: NA; v_call: TRBV19; cdr3_nt: TGTGCCAGTAGTATGTCGCCAGGCGCCGGGGAGCTGTTTTTT; cdr3_aa: CASSMSPGAGELFF
d_call: NA; j_call: TRBJ2-7; clone_size: many; v_call: TRBV6-2/TRBV6-3; cdr3_nt: TGTGCCAGCAGTTACTCGTGGACACCTGAGGCCTACGAGCAGTACTTC; cdr3_aa: CASSYSWTPEAYEQYF
d_call: NA; j_call: TRBJ2-2; clone_size: few; v_call: TRBV20-1; cdr3_nt: TGCAGTGTTACCAGGACAACAAACACCGGGGAGCTGTTTTTT; cdr3_aa: CSVTRTTNTGELFF
d_call: NA; j_call: TRBJ2-7; clone_size: NA; v_call: TRBV20-1; cdr3_nt: TGCAGTGCTAGTCCCATCCGAGGCTACGAGCAGTACTTC; cdr3_aa: CSASPIRGYEQYF
d_call: TRBD1; j_call: TRBJ2-5; clone_size: NA; v_call: TRBV5-8; cdr3_nt: TGTGCCAGCAGCTACGGGACAGCAACTACGTACCAAGAGACCCAGTACTTC; cdr3_aa: CASSYGTATTYQETQYF
d_call: TRBD1; j_call: TRBJ1-4; clone_size: few; v_call: TRBV20-1; cdr3_nt: TGCAGTGCTAGGGGACAGAATAATGAAAAACTGTTTTTT; cdr3_aa: CSARGQNNEKLFF
d_call: TRBD2; j_call: TRBJ2-4; clone_size: NA; v_call: TRBV20-1; cdr3_nt: TGCAGTGCTAGGACTAGCGGGAGGGTCCTCATAGCCAAAAACATTCAGTACTTC; cdr3_aa: CSARTSGRVLIAKNIQYF
d_call: NA; j_call: TRBJ1-5; clone_size: many; v_call: TRBV27; cdr3_nt: TGTGCCAGCAGTTTCGGCATGCGCTCTAGTCAGCCCCAGCATTTT; cdr3_aa: CASSFGMRSSQPQHF
d_call: NA; j_call: TRBJ2-7; clone_size: NA; v_call: TRBV30; cdr3_nt: TGTGCCTGGAGTGTATCTGAAGCGCTACCCTACGAGCAGTACTTC; cdr3_aa: CAWSVSEALPYEQYF
d_call: TRBD2; j_call: TRBJ2-3; clone_size: few; v_call: TRBV28; cdr3_nt: TGTGCCAGCAGTCAAAGCGGGAGAGTCGGTGATACGCAGTATTTT; cdr3_aa: CASSQSGRVGDTQYF
d_call: NA; j_call: TRBJ2-7; clone_size: many; v_call: TRBV2; cdr3_nt: TGTGCCAGCAGTGAGTTTTCGATATACGAGCAGTACTTC; cdr3_aa: CASSEFSIYEQYF